The present T cell receptor (beta chain) was sequenced within a study of response to subunit inactivated influenza vaccine. The CDR3 loop spans 15 amino acids. The germline gives CDR1 MNHEY, CDR2 SVGEGT. V dropped 4 bases and J dropped 3 bases, with 13 bases sitting between them. TCRdb fed the RT-PCR reads into MiXCR, producing one record per CDR3 protein. The sample shows approximately 700,000 distinct CDR3 sequences, 15% to 19% of them seen only once. The sequence derives from a man aged 50-60 years who received an inactivated influenza vaccine. The V and J genes are TRBV6-2 or TRBV6-3 and TRBJ1-5; D might be TRBD1 (5 bases). The sample in question was PBMCs from blood, obtained 12 days after vaccination. CDR3 amino acids: CASSWIQGPNQPQHF. The CDR3 DNA sequence: TGTGCCAGCAGTTGGATTCAGGGTCCCAATCAGCCCCAGCATTTT.